The present T cell receptor beta chain was sequenced within a study of radiotherapy plus CTLA-4 blockade in lung cancer. Study details: Disease control reached under 35%, with objective responses in over 15%.

CDR3 length equals 14 residues. CDR1 and CDR2 from the germline V gene are WSHSY and SAAADI. V lost 5 bases to trimming and J lost 6 bases, with 13 bases between them. Findings and caveats of the study: After radiotherapy and ipilimumab, tumor-derived clones expanded in peripheral blood. Among reported predictors of response, early blood T cell clone dynamics with interferon-beta performed best.

Clones were sequenced by immunoSEQ multiplex PCR, and TCRdb holds only the in-frame ones, with some missing. The data show 55,000 or so clones, with 70% to 85% seen just once and 6% to 7% held by the top ten. Turning to this clone: Its antigen is currently unknown.

Focal radiation was given together with CTLA-4 blockade (ipilimumab) to patients with chemo-refractory metastatic non-small-cell lung cancer. V is TRBV10-2 and J is TRBJ2-2; D is ambiguous. The sequence was obtained from a human donor with non-small cell lung cancer whose response to radiotherapy plus ipilimumab could not be evaluated. This material consisted of peripheral blood, taken from a patient treated with radiotherapy plus ipilimumab. As DNA, the CDR3 is TGCGCCAGCAGTCAAGCCCTAGTTCCCGGGGAGCTGTTTTTT. This translates into CASSQALVPGELFF.